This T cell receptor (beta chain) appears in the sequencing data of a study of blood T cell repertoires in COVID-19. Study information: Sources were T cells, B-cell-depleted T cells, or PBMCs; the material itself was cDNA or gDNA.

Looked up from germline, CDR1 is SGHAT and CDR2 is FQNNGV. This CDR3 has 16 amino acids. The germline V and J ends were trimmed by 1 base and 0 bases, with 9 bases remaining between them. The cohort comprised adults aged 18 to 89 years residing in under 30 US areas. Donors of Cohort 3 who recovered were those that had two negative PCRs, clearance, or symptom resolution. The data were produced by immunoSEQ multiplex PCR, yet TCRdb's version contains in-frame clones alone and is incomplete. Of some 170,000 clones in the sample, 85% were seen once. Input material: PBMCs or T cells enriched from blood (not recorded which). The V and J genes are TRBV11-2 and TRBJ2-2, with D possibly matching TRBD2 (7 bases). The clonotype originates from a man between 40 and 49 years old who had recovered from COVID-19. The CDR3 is CASSLVGGANTGELFF. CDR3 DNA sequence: TGTGCCAGCAGCTTAGTAGGGGGGGCGAACACCGGGGAGCTGTTTTTT.